The 17 T cell receptor beta chains given below trace back to one sample, sequenced in a study of T-cell memory formation after mild COVID-19. TCRdb reprocessed the 5' RACE reads with MiXCR, giving one entry per CDR3 protein. The top ten hold about a fifth of the sample, which has roughly 340,000 distinct CDR3 sequences, approximately 16% seen once. The source material was PBMCs or a T cell subset sorted from them (not recorded which). The receptors shown here come from a young man who had mild COVID-19 (a few samples of this study predate the infection). Cell type and time point are not known.

The chain joins TRBV9 to TRBJ2-7; 9 bases match TRBD2. This CDR3 spans 15 amino acids. CDR1 SGDLS and CDR2 YYNGEE come from the germline V gene. Trimming cost V 4 bases and J 2 bases; bases outside gene matches: 7. The CDR3 bases are TGTGCCAGCAGCCGCTCCGGCGGGGGGGCCTACGAGCAGTACTTC. It translates to CASSRSGGGAYEQYF.

This chain connects TRBV7-3 to TRBJ2-2; 10 bases align to TRBD2. The CDR3 is 16 residues long. The germline gives CDR1 SGHTA, CDR2 FQGTGA. V lost 0 bases, J lost 8 bases, and 6 bases stayed unmatched. As DNA, the CDR3 is TGTGCCAGCAGCTTAACCAGCGGGGGGGCCGGTGGGGAGCTGTTTTTT. This translates into CASSLTSGGAGGELFF.

The chain is built from TRBV6-5 and TRBJ1-2, with D possibly matching TRBD1 (5 bases). Germline V gives CDR1 MNHEY, CDR2 SVGAGI. The CDR3 sequence is 15 residues long. V shed 4 bases and J shed 4 bases, with 16 bases lying between them. Here the CDR3 DNA reads TGTGCCAGCAGTTCCCCTGGGGAGGGGAGCTATGGCTACACCTTC. Protein sequence: CASSSPGEGSYGYTF.

The V and J genes are TRBV18 and TRBJ2-3; 12 nucleotides match TRBD2. Germline CDR1 reads KGHSH; CDR2 reads LQKENI. The CDR3 length is 14 residues. The trim removed 9 bases at V and 6 bases at J, leaving 7 bases unmatched. The CDR3 DNA is TGTGCCAGTCGTCGGACTAGCGGGATCGATACGCAGTATTTT. Translation: CASRRTSGIDTQYF.

The chain recombines TRBV20-1 with TRBJ1-6; D might be TRBD1 (6 bases). V lost 6 bases and J lost 5, with 17 bases in between. This CDR3 is built from 15 residues. Germline V lookup: CDR1 DFQATT, CDR2 SNEGSKA (reference sequence). The CDR3 reads CSATTGFNNNSPLHF. CDR3 DNA: TGCAGTGCAACCACAGGGTTTAACAATAATTCACCCCTCCACTTT.

This clonotype was seen only a few times. The V call is TRBV7-9, the J call TRBJ2-5; D unclear. The V and J ends lost 5 bases and 5 bases respectively, with 15 bases between them. Germline V lookup: CDR1 SEHNR, CDR2 FQNEAQ (reference sequence). This CDR3 has 14 residues. The CDR3 DNA sequence: TGTGCCAGCAGCCTTCAGTCGACGCGGGAGACCCAGTACTTC. Protein sequence: CASSLQSTRETQYF.

This clonotype occurred a few times. J is TRBJ1-4 and V is TRBV4-3; D ambiguous. In germline, CDR1 is LGHNA, CDR2 YSLEER. The CDR3 is 15 residues long. Trimming removed 0 bases from V and 4 bases from J, with 9 bases in between. CDR3 in DNA: TGCGCCAGCAGCCAAGACTCTGGGCGTAATGAAAAACTGTTTTTT. Its protein is CASSQDSGRNEKLFF.

CDR3 sequence (DNA): TGTGCCAGCAGTATTAACACAGATACGCAGTATTTT. Amino acids: CASSINTDTQYF. The rearrangement joins TRBV25-1 to TRBJ2-3; D call uncertain. V gave up 5 bases and J gave up 2 bases, with 5 bases separating them. CDR1 and CDR2 (germline): MGHDK, SYGVNS. This CDR3 has 12 residues.

This rearrangement joins TRBV2 to TRBJ2-2, with a possible D match to TRBD1 (6 bases). Germline lookup yields CDR1 SNHLY and CDR2 FYNNEI. The CDR3 runs to 14 residues. The V gene lost 5 bases and the J gene lost 6 bases, with 13 bases spanning the gap. The CDR3 DNA reads as TGTGCCAGCAGTCCTACAGGGCGGGCCGGGGAGCTGTTTTTT. Translating gives CASSPTGRAGELFF.

This clonotype has a count of ten or more. V usage is TRBV5-1 and J usage is TRBJ2-7; D is ambiguous. The CDR3 has 14 amino acids. The V gene lost 0 bases and the J gene lost 0 bases, with 7 bases spanning the gap. The germline gives CDR1 SGHRS, CDR2 YFSETQ. This chain's CDR3 is CASSLDPSSYEQYV. In nucleotides, the CDR3 is TGCGCCAGCAGCTTGGATCCGAGCTCCTACGAGCAGTACGTC.

The table lists this clonotype with many counts. The J gene is TRBJ2-1, the V gene TRBV29-1; 11 nucleotides agree with TRBD1. V gave up 8 bases and J gave up 4 bases; unmatched junction bases: 7. This CDR3 is 14 amino acids long. Germline CDR1 SQVTM, CDR2 ANQGSEA. The CDR3: CSTTGTGGYNEQFF. CDR3 nucleotides: TGCAGCACCACCGGGACAGGGGGATACAATGAGCAGTTCTTC.

The chain carries TRBV5-6 and TRBJ2-2; 8 bases fit TRBD2. The CDR3 is made up of 16 amino acids. Germline lookup yields CDR1 SGHDT and CDR2 YYEEEE. J was trimmed by 1 base and V by 4 bases; bases with no gene match: 6. CDR3 bases: TGTGCCAGCAGCCATGGGGCGGGGGGGAACACCGGGGAGCTGTTTTTT. It specifies CASSHGAGGNTGELFF.

This clonotype was counted many times. CDR3 DNA: TGCGCCAGCAGCCAAGATCTTCCGGGGGGGCAAACAGATACGCAGTATTTT. It specifies CASSQDLPGGQTDTQYF. The V and J genes are TRBV4-3 and TRBJ2-3; the match to TRBD2 covers 8 bases. The length of the CDR3 is 17 residues. V lost 0 bases to trimming and J lost 3 bases; unmatched junction nucleotides: 8. The V gene's germline CDR1 is LGHNA and CDR2 YSLEER.

The chain links TRBV7-2 to TRBJ2-2; D gene unclear. CDR1 is SGHTA, CDR2 FQGNSA, per germline. V was clipped by 11 bases and J by 3 bases, with 13 bases between them. The CDR3 is 13 amino acids. Written as DNA, the CDR3 is TGTGCCGACACTGGTGGCGACACCGGGGAGCTGTTTTTT. As protein: CADTGGDTGELFF.

CDR3 sequence: CASSTPGTSGGLAQYF. CDR3 bases: TGTGCCAGCAGCACCCCTGGGACTAGCGGGGGGCTGGCGCAGTATTTT. The gene calls are TRBV27 and TRBJ2-3; 15 bases are a match to TRBD2. The V gene end was trimmed by 6 bases and the J gene end by 10 bases; junction bases not matched to a gene: 11. CDR3 length: 16 residues. Germline V lookup: CDR1 MNHEY, CDR2 SMNVEV (reference sequence).

This clonotype turned up a few times. Relative to the germline gene, one junction end is altered; a read error may explain this. V is TRBV6-6 and J is TRBJ2-3; 7 bases are shared with TRBD1. The CDR3 has 14 amino acids. The V gene's germline CDR1 is MNHNY and CDR2 SVGAGI (reference sequence). CDR3 amino acids: CASSPGQEPDKQYF. CDR3 DNA: TGTGCCAGCAGCCCAGGACAGGAGCCAGATAAGCAGTATTTT.

This chain connects TRBV23-1 to TRBJ2-7; TRBD1 matches at 8 bases. TRBV23-1 is known as an ORF, though its function is uncertain. V was clipped by 6 bases and J by 7 bases; unmatched bases: 14. The CDR3 runs to 15 residues. In DNA, the CDR3 is TGCGCCAGCAGCCGGGCGCAGGGGGCACTTAGGGAGCAGTACGTC. Encoded protein: CASSRAQGALREQYV.